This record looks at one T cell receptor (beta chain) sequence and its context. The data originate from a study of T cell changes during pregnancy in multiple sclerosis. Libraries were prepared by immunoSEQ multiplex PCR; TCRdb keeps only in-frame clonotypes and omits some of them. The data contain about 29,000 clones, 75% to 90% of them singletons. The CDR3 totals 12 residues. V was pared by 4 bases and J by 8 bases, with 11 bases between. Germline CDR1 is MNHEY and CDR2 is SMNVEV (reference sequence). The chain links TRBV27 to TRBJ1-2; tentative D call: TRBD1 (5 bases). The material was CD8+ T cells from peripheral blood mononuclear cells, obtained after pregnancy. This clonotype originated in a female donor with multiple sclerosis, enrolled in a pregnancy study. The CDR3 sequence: CASSSNWGGYTF. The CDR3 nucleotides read TGTGCCAGCAGTTCTAATTGGGGCGGCTACACCTTC.